This T cell receptor (beta chain) appears in the sequencing data of a study of shared clonotypes between healthy human individuals. Study in general: A few men and two women, aged 18 to 49, were donors.

Points from the study as a whole: Depth of sequencing was expected to influence donor clonotype sharing.

With 4 bases removed from V and 2 bases from J, the gap between germline ends came to 12 bases. Germline values: CDR1 SGHVS, CDR2 FQNEAQ. The CDR3 is 14 residues long. Of note for this clone: Antigen specificity is unknown.

Clones were read by immunoSEQ multiplex PCR, and TCRdb kept only the in-frame ones, dropping some. The sample holds a few hundred thousand clones; around 76% are singletons and the top ten take approximately 12%. The rearrangement links TRBV7-8 to TRBJ2-7; D unresolved. The sequence came from a middle-aged woman in good health. Some clones in this sample may be carry-over from other donors' samples. The specimen was PBMCs. DNA for the CDR3: TGTGCCAGCAGCTCCCGGGCAGGAACCTACGAGCAGTACTTC. Amino acids: CASSSRAGTYEQYF.